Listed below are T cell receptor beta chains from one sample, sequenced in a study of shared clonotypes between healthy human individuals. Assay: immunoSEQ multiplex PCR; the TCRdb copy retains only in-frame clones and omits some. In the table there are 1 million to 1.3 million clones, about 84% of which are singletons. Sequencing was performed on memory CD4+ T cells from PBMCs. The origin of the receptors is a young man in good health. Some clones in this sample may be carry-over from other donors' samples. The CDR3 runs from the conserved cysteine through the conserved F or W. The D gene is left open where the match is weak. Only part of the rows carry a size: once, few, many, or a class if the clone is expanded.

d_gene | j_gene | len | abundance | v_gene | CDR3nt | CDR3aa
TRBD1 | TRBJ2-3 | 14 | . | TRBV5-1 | TGCGCCAGCACTCTAGGACAGGGTCCAGATACGCAGTATTTT | CASTLGQGPDTQYF
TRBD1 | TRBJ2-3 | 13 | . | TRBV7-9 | TGTGCCAGCAGCTTTACAGGGGAAGATACGCAGTATTTT | CASSFTGEDTQYF
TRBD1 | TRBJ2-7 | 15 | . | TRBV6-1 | TGTGCCAGCACCCTCCTGAGGGACAGGGGCTACGAGCAGTACTTC | CASTLLRDRGYEQYF
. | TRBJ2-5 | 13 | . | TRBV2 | TGTGCCAGCGGGGACGGGACCCAGGAGACCCAGTACTTC | CASGDGTQETQYF
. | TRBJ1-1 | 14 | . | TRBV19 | TGTGCCAGTAGTAAGGGGGGAGTGAACACTGAAGCTTTCTTT | CASSKGGVNTEAFF
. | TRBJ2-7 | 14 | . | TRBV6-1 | TGTGCCAGCAGTGAATCTTGGATCTCTTACGAGCAGTACTTC | CASSESWISYEQYF
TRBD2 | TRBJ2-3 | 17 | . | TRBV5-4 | TGTGCCAGCAGACCCGGACTAGCGGGAAAGGGGGCAGATACGCAGTATTTT | CASRPGLAGKGADTQYF
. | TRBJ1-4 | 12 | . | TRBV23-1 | TGCGCCAGCGCAACCTGCCTGGAAAAACTGTTTTTT | CASATCLEKLFF
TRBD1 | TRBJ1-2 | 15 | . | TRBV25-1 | TGTGCCAGCAGTGGGGACCAACAGGGGTCCTATGGCTACACCTTC | CASSGDQQGSYGYTF
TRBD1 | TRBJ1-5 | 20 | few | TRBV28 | TGTGCCAGCAGCTTCGCCGGGACAGGGCTGGGGGAATATAGCAATCAGCCCCAGCATTTT | CASSFAGTGLGEYSNQPQHF
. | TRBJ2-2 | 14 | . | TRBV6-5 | TGTGCCAGCAGCCCAAGGGCTGTCACCGGGGAGCTGTTTTTT | CASSPRAVTGELFF
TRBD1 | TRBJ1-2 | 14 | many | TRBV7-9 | TGTGCCAGCAGCCGGGACCGGACAGGGGATGGCTACACCTTC | CASSRDRTGDGYTF
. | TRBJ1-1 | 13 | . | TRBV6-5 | TGTGCCAGCAGTTCCCGAGGGTACACTGAAGCTTTCTTT | CASSSRGYTEAFF
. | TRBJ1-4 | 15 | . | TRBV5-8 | TGTGCCAGCAGCTTGGGACAGGACCTTAATGAAAAACTGTTTTTT | CASSLGQDLNEKLFF
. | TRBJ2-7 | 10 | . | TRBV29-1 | TGCAGCGTTGGACAGTACGAGCAGTACTTC | CSVGQYEQYF
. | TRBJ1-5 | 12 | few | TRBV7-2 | TGTGCCAGCAGCTACCCCAATCAGCCCCAGCATTTT | CASSYPNQPQHF
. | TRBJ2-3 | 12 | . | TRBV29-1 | TGCAGCGTTGATCACGGGACAGATACGCAGTATTTT | CSVDHGTDTQYF
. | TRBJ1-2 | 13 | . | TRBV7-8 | TGTGCCAGCAGCTCGGGACTCAACTATGGCTACACCTTC | CASSSGLNYGYTF
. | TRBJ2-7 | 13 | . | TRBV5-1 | TGCGCCAGCAGCTTGGGACCCCCTTACGAGCAGTACTTC | CASSLGPPYEQYF
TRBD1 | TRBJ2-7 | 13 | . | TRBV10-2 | TGCGCCAGCAAAGGACAGGGAAACACCGAGCAGTACTTC | CASKGQGNTEQYF
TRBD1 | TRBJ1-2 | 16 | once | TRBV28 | TGTGCCAGCAGTTTAGGGACAGGGGGCGTTTGGTATGGCTACACCTTC | CASSLGTGGVWYGYTF
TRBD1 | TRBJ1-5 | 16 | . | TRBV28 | TGTGCCAGCAGTTCCGACAGGGGAGTCGGCAATCAGCCCCAGCATTTT | CASSSDRGVGNQPQHF
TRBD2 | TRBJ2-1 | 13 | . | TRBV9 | TGTGCCAGCAGCACTCCCGGGACTAGAGAGCAGTTCTTC | CASSTPGTREQFF
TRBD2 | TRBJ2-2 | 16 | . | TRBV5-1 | TGCGCCAGCAGCTTAGGACTAGCGGGAGCGGCCGGGGAGCTGTTTTTT | CASSLGLAGAAGELFF
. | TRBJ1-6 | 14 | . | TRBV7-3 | TGTGCCAGCAGCCTATTGTCCTATAATTCACCCCTCCACTTT | CASSLLSYNSPLHF
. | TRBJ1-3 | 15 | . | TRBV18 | TGTGCCAGCTCACCCTGGGACCGAAGCGGAAACACCATATATTTT | CASSPWDRSGNTIYF
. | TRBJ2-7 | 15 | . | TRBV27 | TGTGCCAGCAGTTTCGCCCGCGGCCTGGTTGGGGAGCAGTACTTC | CASSFARGLVGEQYF
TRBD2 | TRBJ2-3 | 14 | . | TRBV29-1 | TGCAGCGTTGAAGGGGGACTAGGGGCAGATACGCAGTATTTT | CSVEGGLGADTQYF
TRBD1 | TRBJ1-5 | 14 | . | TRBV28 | TGTGCCAGTACTACAGGGGGCGCGTATCAGCCCCAGCATTTT | CASTTGGAYQPQHF
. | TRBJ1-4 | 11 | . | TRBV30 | TGTGCCTGGCAGGAGACAGTCAAACTGTTTTTT | CAWQETVKLFF
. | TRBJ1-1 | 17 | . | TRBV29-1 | TGCAGCGTTGAAGATATAGGGGGAGATTTCATGAACACTGAAGCTTTCTTT | CSVEDIGGDFMNTEAFF
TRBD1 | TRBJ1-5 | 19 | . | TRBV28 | TGTGCCAGCAGTTTAGCTACCGCAGGGGGCGGGGGGAGCAATCAGCCCCAGCATTTT | CASSLATAGGGGSNQPQHF
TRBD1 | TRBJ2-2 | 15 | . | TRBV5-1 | TGCGCCAGCAGCTTCGGGACAGGAGTCACCGGGGAGCTGTTTTTT | CASSFGTGVTGELFF
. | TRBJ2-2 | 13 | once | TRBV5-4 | TGTGCCAGCAGCCAGAAACAAACCGGGGAGCTGTTTTTT | CASSQKQTGELFF
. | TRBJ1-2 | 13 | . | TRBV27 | TGTGCCAGCAGTTTATGGGCAGACTATGGCTACACCTTC | CASSLWADYGYTF
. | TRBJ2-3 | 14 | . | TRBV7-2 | TGTGCCAGCAGCTTAGCCAGGGTCACAGATACGCAGTATTTT | CASSLARVTDTQYF
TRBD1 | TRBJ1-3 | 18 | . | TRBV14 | TGTGCCAGCAGCTATCTCTCGGGACAGGCCATCTCTGGAAACACCATATATTTT | CASSYLSGQAISGNTIYF
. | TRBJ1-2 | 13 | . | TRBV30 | TGTGCCTGGACAAACGTAGGGGGTGGAGGCTACACCTTC | CAWTNVGGGGYTF
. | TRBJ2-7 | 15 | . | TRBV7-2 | TGTGCCAGCAGCTTAGCCGGGAAACCCTCGGGCGAGCAGTACTTC | CASSLAGKPSGEQYF
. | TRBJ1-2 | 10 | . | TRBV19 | TGTGCCAGCTACTTAGATGGCTACACCTTC | CASYLDGYTF
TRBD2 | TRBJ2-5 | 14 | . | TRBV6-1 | TGTGCCAGCAGTGAACTAGCGGAGCCGCGGACCCAGTACTTC | CASSELAEPRTQYF
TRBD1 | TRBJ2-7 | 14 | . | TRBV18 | TGTGCCAGCTCACAAGAGGGGGCGAGCTACGAGCAGTACTTC | CASSQEGASYEQYF
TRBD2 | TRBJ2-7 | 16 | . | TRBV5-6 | TGTGCCAGCAGCAGGGGACTAGCGGGAGAACCTTACGAGCAGTACTTC | CASSRGLAGEPYEQYF
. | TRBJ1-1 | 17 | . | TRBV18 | TGTGCCAGCTCGCCAAGCGCGGGGGGATCCATGAACACTGAAGCTTTCTTT | CASSPSAGGSMNTEAFF
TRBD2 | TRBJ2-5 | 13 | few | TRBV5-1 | TGCGCCAGCGAAAGCGGGAGTGGAGAGACCCAGTACTTC | CASESGSGETQYF
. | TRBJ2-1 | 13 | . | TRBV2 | TGTGCCAGCAGTGAATTTTGGGGAAATGAGCAGTTCTTC | CASSEFWGNEQFF
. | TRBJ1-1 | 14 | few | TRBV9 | TGTGCCAGCAGCGTAGTCGGGGAAGTGACTGAAGCTTTCTTT | CASSVVGEVTEAFF
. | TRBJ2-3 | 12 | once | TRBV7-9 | TGTGCCAGCAGCGCTACGACAGATACGCAGTATTTT | CASSATTDTQYF
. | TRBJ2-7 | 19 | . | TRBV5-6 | TGTGCCAGCAGCGAATACTCTTACGATGTAAGCGGGCGATCCTACGAGCAGTACTTC | CASSEYSYDVSGRSYEQYF
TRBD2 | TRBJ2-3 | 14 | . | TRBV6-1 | TGTGCCAGCAGTGACGGACTAGCCTCAGATACGCAGTATTTT | CASSDGLASDTQYF